This T cell receptor beta chain came from a study of CD8 T cells in ankylosing spondylitis. General observations from the study: Clones linked to disease were reported to show significant enrichment in matched ankylosing spondylitis synovial fluid. Characteristic of ankylosing spondylitis blood, it appeared, was a TCR beta motif comprising several highly homologous variants.

Libraries of TCR beta came from quantitative 5'-RACE with molecular barcodes. Each CDR3 protein gets one entry after TCRdb re-called the 5' RACE reads with MiXCR. The table has 380,000 or so distinct CDR3 sequences, 20% to 25% seen once. A few counts support this clonotype. Its antigen is as yet unknown. The CDR3 spans 15 residues. V shed 1 base and J shed 2 bases, with 10 bases lying between them. CDR1 is SGHAT and CDR2 is FQNNGV in the germline V gene. The sample consisted of blood, either unsorted or a sorted T cell fraction (not recorded which). The chain is built from TRBV11-2 and TRBJ2-3; D not certain. This TCR came from a male donor with ankylosing spondylitis or in good health (not recorded which). CDR3 sequence reads: CASSLGQVFTDTQYF. In DNA, the CDR3 is TGTGCCAGCAGCTTAGGTCAGGTCTTCACAGATACGCAGTATTTT.